This T cell receptor beta chain was recovered during a study of OX40 agonist ivuxolimab in advanced cancers. The study, taken as a whole, reports: Expanded clones belonging to CD8+ T cells outnumbered, on average, those of CD4+. Clonal expansion was seen in CD4+ and CD8+ blood T cells by week 6 at 0.1 to 3.0 mg/kg. Expanded peripheral T cell antigen specificity was not determined.

This clone is a singleton in its sample. Its antigen is unidentified. If patients had autoimmune disease history or systemic immunosuppression, they were excluded. The table came from immunoSEQ multiplex PCR; TCRdb's copy has only in-frame clones and leaves some out. The repertoire holds more than 90,000 clones, with less than 85% as singletons. The receptor comes from an adult with an advanced solid tumor such as melanoma, head and neck, liver or kidney cancer. The source material was CD4+ or CD8+ T cells sorted from blood, sampled in a trial of the OX40 agonist ivuxolimab.

CDR3 coding DNA: TGTGCCAGCAGGACGGCGGGCTACGAGCAGTACTTC. Protein product: CASRTAGYEQYF. The chain uses TRBV6-5 and TRBJ2-7; D is possibly TRBD2 (5 bases). V was clipped by 6 bases and J by 3 bases, with 9 bases between them. Germline CDR1 is MNHEY and CDR2 is SVGAGI. CDR3 length: 12 amino acids.